These 16 T cell receptor beta chains were sequenced from one sample in a study of blood T cell repertoires in COVID-19. TCRdb keeps only in-frame clones here, not all; method: immunoSEQ multiplex PCR. The sample records some 170,000 clones, over 80% being singletons. Sequenced sample: peripheral blood. The receptors were gathered from a woman aged 50 to 60 with acute or convalescent COVID-19.

For the CDR3, the DNA is TGTGCCAGCAGCTTGCCGGGACTAGCGGGAGGCGATGAGCAGTTCTTC. Protein: CASSLPGLAGGDEQFF. The chain joins TRBV5-4 to TRBJ2-1; 15 nucleotides match TRBD2. The ends lost 1 base at V and 8 bases at J; junction bases unmatched: 4. The CDR3 has 16 residues. Germline CDR1 SGHNT, CDR2 YYREEE (reference sequence).

This chain joins TRBV7-2 and TRBJ1-2; the D gene is possibly TRBD1 (6 bases). Germline V gene data show CDR1 as SGHTA and CDR2 as FQGNSA. Trimming removed 6 bases at V and 4 bases at J, with 15 bases between. The CDR3 spans 14 residues. CDR3 nucleotides: TGTGCCAGCAGGTCAAGCAGGGGAGTCTATGGCTACACCTTC. Amino acid sequence: CASRSSRGVYGYTF. The full variable domain, its missing parts supplied by reference TRBV7-2 and TRBJ1-2, is GAGVSQSPSNKVTEKGKDVELRCDPISGHTALYWYRQSLGQGLEFLIYFQGNSAPDKSGLPSDRFSAERTGGSVSTLTIQRTQQEDSAVYLCASRSSRGVYGYTFGSGTRLTVV.

This clone was found once. V gene TRBV27 combines with J gene TRBJ2-3; 11 nucleotides line up with TRBD2. V shed 6 bases, J shed 6 bases, and the junction held 11 bases outside the gene matches. The germline CDR1 and CDR2 sequences are MNHEY and SMNVEV (reference sequence). This CDR3 region has 16 residues. This CDR3 reads CASSQLAGAYIDTQYF. CDR3 nucleotides: TGTGCCAGCAGCCAACTAGCGGGAGCATATATTGATACGCAGTATTTT.

The chain links TRBV6-6 to TRBJ1-1, with 8 bases matching TRBD1. Germline V gene data show CDR1 as MNHNY and CDR2 as SVGAGI (reference sequence). V was pared by 0 bases and J by 8 bases, with 8 bases of the junction left unmatched. The CDR3 is 15 amino acids. Here the CDR3 reads CASSYSGQGAFEAFF. In DNA, the CDR3 is TGTGCCAGCAGTTACTCCGGACAGGGAGCTTTCGAAGCTTTCTTT.

CDR3 DNA: TGTGCCACCCGTTTAGACAGATATACTTCCTACGAGCAGTACTTC. It codes for CATRLDRYTSYEQYF. This chain connects TRBV27 to TRBJ2-7, with D perhaps matching TRBD1 (5 bases). The CDR3 consists of 15 residues. Per the germline V gene, CDR1 is MNHEY and CDR2 is SMNVEV (reference sequence). V was clipped by 10 bases and J by 1 base, with 20 bases between them.

The chain uses TRBV27 and TRBJ2-7, with 9 bases matching TRBD1. Unmatched junction bases numbered 5, after V lost 2 bases and J lost 3 bases. The germline V gene encodes CDR1 MNHEY and CDR2 SMNVEV (reference sequence). The CDR3 length is 15 residues. The CDR3 loop reads CASSLPRDRDYEQYF. The CDR3 DNA sequence: TGTGCCAGCAGTTTACCCAGGGACAGGGACTACGAGCAGTACTTC.

As concerns this clone: At the DNA level, this CDR3 is encoded by other sequences in the same sample as well. The chain uses TRBV6-5 and TRBJ1-3, with D unresolved. Germline V lookup: CDR1 MNHEY, CDR2 SVGAGI. CDR3 length equals 14 residues. V was shortened by 2 bases and J by 0 bases, with 5 bases between the two germline ends. DNA for the CDR3: TGTGCCAGCAGTTACGGGAGCTCTGGAAACACCATATATTTT. Translating gives CASSYGSSGNTIYF.

This rearrangement joins TRBV6-5 to TRBJ2-7; 7 nucleotides align to TRBD1. With 6 bases clipped from V and 1 base from J, the junction kept 3 bases outside the gene matches. The germline CDR1 and CDR2 sequences are MNHEY and SVGAGI. The CDR3 is 13 amino acids. CDR3 protein: CASSPGQSYEQYF. The CDR3, as DNA: TGTGCCAGCAGCCCGGGACAGTCCTACGAGCAGTACTTC.

The chain carries TRBV5-4 and TRBJ2-7; maybe TRBD1 (6 bases). Germline V gives CDR1 SGHNT, CDR2 YYREEE (reference sequence). Deletions cut 4 bases from V and 6 bases from J, with 11 bases between. The CDR3 spans 12 residues. The CDR3, as DNA: TGTGCCAGCAGCACACAGGGCAGCGAGCAGTACTTC. This translates into CASSTQGSEQYF.

The chain carries TRBV30 and TRBJ2-3; possible D gene TRBD2, 5 bases. CDR1 GTSNPN and CDR2 SVGIG come from the germline V gene (reference sequence). This CDR3 has 11 amino acids. Trimming removed 0 bases from V and 8 bases from J, with 6 bases in between. CDR3 nucleotide sequence: TGTGCCTGGAGTGTCGAGGGTACGCAGTATTTT. Encoded protein: CAWSVEGTQYF.

The rearrangement uses TRBV4-3 and TRBJ1-2; maybe TRBD1 (5 bases). The CDR3 runs 14 residues. Trimming took 0 bases from V and 2 from J, leaving 7 bases between them. Germline V gene sequence: CDR1 LGHNA, CDR2 YSLEER. CDR3 nucleotide sequence: TGCGCCAGCAGCCAAGATCCAGGGAACTATGGCTACACCTTC. It codes for CASSQDPGNYGYTF.

This clone has a handful of counts. The chain carries TRBV5-1 and TRBJ1-2; D is undetermined. CDR1 is SGHRS and CDR2 is YFSETQ in the germline V gene. This CDR3 has 16 residues. The V and J ends lost 2 bases and 5 bases respectively, with 19 bases between them. CDR3 residues: CASSFGQFGRQYGYTF. CDR3 bases: TGCGCCAGCAGCTTTGGGCAGTTTGGCCGACAATATGGCTACACCTTC.

The chain employs TRBV7-2 and TRBJ2-1, with 7 bases fitting TRBD2. Looked up from germline, CDR1 is SGHTA and CDR2 is FQGNSA. The CDR3 runs to 19 residues. The V gene end was trimmed by 3 bases and the J gene end by 6 bases; junction bases not matched to a gene: 20. Here the CDR3 reads CASSFAFHGSGKKVNEQFF. CDR3 sequence (DNA): TGTGCCAGCAGCTTCGCGTTCCATGGAAGCGGGAAGAAAGTCAATGAGCAGTTCTTC.

The rearrangement joins TRBV30 to TRBJ2-7; a weak D match, TRBD1 (5 bases). CDR3 length: 14 amino acids. V was shortened by 3 bases and J by 2 bases, with 14 bases between the two germline ends. Germline lookup yields CDR1 GTSNPN and CDR2 SVGIG (reference sequence). For the CDR3, the DNA is TGTGCCTGGAGCGTTCCCCCAGGGACCTACGAGCAGTACTTC. Residues: CAWSVPPGTYEQYF.

The chain is built from TRBV30 and TRBJ2-1, with D uncertain. The CDR3 has 11 residues. Germline V gene lookup returns CDR1 GTSNPN and CDR2 SVGIG (reference sequence). The V end was cut by 2 bases, the J end by 8 bases, with 7 bases between. CDR3 sequence reads: CAWSMEHEQFF. CDR3 nucleotides: TGTGCCTGGAGTATGGAGCATGAGCAGTTCTTC.

This clone showed up just a few times. The J gene is TRBJ1-2, the V gene TRBV3-1 (or the pseudogene TRBV3-2), with 8 positions matching TRBD1. V lost 4 bases and J lost 6; bases outside the gene matches: 10. The CDR3 is 15 residues long. From germline, CDR1 is LGHDT and CDR2 YNNKEL (reference sequence). This CDR3 is CASSPYPDRGHGYTF. The CDR3, as DNA: TGTGCCAGCAGCCCGTATCCCGACAGGGGCCATGGCTACACCTTC.